This TCR beta chain emerged from a study of breast tumors, draining lymph nodes, adjacent tissues. Axillary draining lymph nodes of breast cancer patients supplied the node samples. Study-level points and caveats: Tumor and nontumor repertoires were significantly more similar in luminal-like than in basal-like breast cancer. Data only fit, rather than demonstrated, lymph node origin of most tumor T cells. Tumor TCR diversity was below lymph nodes but above nontumor tissue.

Losses at the gene ends were 5 bases for V and 0 bases for J; bases not matched to a gene: 4. Per germline, CDR1 MNHNS and CDR2 SASEGT. The CDR3 totals 16 residues. TCRdb reanalysed the multiplex PCR reads using MiXCR and keeps one entry per CDR3 protein. The repertoire has approximately 200,000 distinct CDR3 sequences, 31% of them found once; the top ten carry around 4.4%. A word on this clonotype: The antigen is unknown.

Sequenced input: axillary lymph node tissue. The chain links TRBV6-1 to TRBJ1-3; TRBD1 matches at 10 bases. This TCR was sampled from a female donor with breast cancer. Some clones in this sample may be carry-over from other donors' samples. This CDR3 reads CASSRDRGDSGNTIYF. The CDR3 nucleotides read TGTGCCAGCAGTCGGGACAGGGGAGACTCTGGAAACACCATATATTTT.